These 7 T cell receptor beta chains were sequenced from one sample in a study of T cell changes during pregnancy in multiple sclerosis. TCRdb keeps only in-frame clones here, not all; method: immunoSEQ multiplex PCR. Altogether fewer than 40,000 clones are present, roughly 90% being singletons, with the ten largest covering roughly 0.39%. Sequenced here: CD4+ T cells from peripheral blood mononuclear cells, sampled in the second trimester of pregnancy. The receptors stem from a female donor with multiple sclerosis, enrolled in a pregnancy study.

The chain recombines TRBV1 with TRBJ1-5; the table's D call TRBD1 went unverified against the DNA. TRBV1 is listed as a pseudogene. This CDR3 has 19 residues. CDR3 coding DNA: TGCACCAGCAGCCGTTTGTACAGGGAAGGGTTCATTAGCAATCAGCCCCAGCATTTT. Its protein is CTSSRLYREGFISNQPQHF.

This CDR3 is CASSFPPQGYGELFF. In nucleotides, the CDR3 is TGTGCCAGCAGCTTTCCCCCCCAGGGCTACGGGGAGCTGTTTTTT. V usage is TRBV12-1 and J usage is TRBJ2-2; no check of the table's D call, TRBD1, against the DNA was made. TRBV12-1 constitutes a pseudogene. The CDR3 sequence is 15 residues long.

This chain uses TRBV6-5 with TRBJ2-7; TRBD1 agrees at 10 bases. Trimming at V came to 0 bases and at J to 7 bases, leaving 9 bases not matched to a gene. Germline V gene data show CDR1 as MNHEY and CDR2 as SVGAGI. This CDR3 has 16 amino acids. In DNA, the CDR3 is TGTGCCAGCAGTTACTCCGGGACAGGGGTACGGGGGGAGCAGTACTTC. Protein product: CASSYSGTGVRGEQYF.

V usage is TRBV7-9 and J usage is TRBJ1-1; maybe TRBD1 (5 bases). The V end lost 1 base, the J end lost 5 bases, and 14 bases lay between the germline ends. CDR1 is SEHNR and CDR2 is FQNEAQ in the germline V gene (reference sequence). The CDR3 sequence is 15 residues long. CDR3 sequence (DNA): TGTGCCAGCAGCTTAGTTTCAGGGTATGAGACTGAAGCTTTCTTT. Amino acid sequence: CASSLVSGYETEAFF.

This clone was counted a single time. The V gene is TRBV7-9, the J gene TRBJ1-2; D gene uncertain. Germline CDR1 and CDR2: SEHNR and FQNEAQ (reference sequence). This CDR3 is 14 amino acids long. Trimming took 6 bases from V and 2 from J, leaving 13 bases between them. This chain's CDR3 is CASSRNTENYGYTF. In DNA form, the CDR3 reads TGTGCCAGCAGTCGTAATACAGAGAACTATGGCTACACCTTC.

V usage is TRBV25-1 and J usage is TRBJ1-2; unclear D gene. Germline V gives CDR1 MGHDK, CDR2 SYGVNS. V lost 9 bases, J lost 5 bases, and 10 bases lay in between. The CDR3 has 11 residues. The CDR3: CASSTGYGYTF. CDR3 DNA sequence: TGTGCCAGTTCGACGGGTTATGGCTACACCTTC.

The rearrangement links TRBV7-9 to TRBJ1-3; D uncertain. Germline loops: CDR1 SEHNR, CDR2 FQNEAQ (reference sequence). CDR3 length: 12 residues. V shed 10 bases and J shed 3 bases, with 10 bases lying between them. The CDR3, as DNA: TGTGCCACGAGGCTGGGTGGAAACACCATATATTTT. Encoded protein: CATRLGGNTIYF.